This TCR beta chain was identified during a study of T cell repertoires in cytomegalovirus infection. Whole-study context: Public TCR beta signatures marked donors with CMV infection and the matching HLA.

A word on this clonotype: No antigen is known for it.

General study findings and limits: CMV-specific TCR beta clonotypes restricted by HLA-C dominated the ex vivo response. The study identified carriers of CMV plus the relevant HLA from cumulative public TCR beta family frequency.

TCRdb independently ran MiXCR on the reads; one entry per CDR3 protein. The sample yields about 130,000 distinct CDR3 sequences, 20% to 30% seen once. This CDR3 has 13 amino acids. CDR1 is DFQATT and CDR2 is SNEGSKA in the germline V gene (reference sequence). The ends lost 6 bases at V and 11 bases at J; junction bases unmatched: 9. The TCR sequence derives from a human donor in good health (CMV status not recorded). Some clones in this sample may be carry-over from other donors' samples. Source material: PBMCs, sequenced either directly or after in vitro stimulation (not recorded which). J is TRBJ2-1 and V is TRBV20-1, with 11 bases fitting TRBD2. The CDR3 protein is CSAETSGAPKQFF. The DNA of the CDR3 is TGCAGTGCCGAGACTAGCGGGGCCCCCAAGCAGTTCTTC.